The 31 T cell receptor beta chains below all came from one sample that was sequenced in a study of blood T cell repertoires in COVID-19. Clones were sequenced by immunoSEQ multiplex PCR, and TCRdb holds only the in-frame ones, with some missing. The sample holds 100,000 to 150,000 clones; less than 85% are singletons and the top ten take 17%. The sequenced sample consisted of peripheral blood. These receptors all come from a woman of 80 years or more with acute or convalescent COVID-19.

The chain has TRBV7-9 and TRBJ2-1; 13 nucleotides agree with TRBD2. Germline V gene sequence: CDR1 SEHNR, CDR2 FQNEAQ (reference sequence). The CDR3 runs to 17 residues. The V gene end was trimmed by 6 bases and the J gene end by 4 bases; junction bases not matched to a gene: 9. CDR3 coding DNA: TGTGCCAGCAGTCCCGGACTAGCGGGAGAGGGGTACAATGAGCAGTTCTTC. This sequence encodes CASSPGLAGEGYNEQFF.

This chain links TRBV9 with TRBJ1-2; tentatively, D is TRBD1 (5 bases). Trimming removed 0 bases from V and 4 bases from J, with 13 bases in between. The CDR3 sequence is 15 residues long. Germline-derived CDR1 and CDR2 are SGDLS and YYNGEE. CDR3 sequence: CASSVDQGASYGYTF. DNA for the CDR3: TGTGCCAGCAGCGTAGACCAGGGCGCGAGCTATGGCTACACCTTC.

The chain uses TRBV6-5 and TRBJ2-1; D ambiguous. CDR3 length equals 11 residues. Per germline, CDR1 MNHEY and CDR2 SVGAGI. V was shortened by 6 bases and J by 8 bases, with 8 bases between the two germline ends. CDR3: CASRRFDEQFF. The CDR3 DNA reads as TGTGCCAGCAGGCGATTCGATGAGCAGTTCTTC.

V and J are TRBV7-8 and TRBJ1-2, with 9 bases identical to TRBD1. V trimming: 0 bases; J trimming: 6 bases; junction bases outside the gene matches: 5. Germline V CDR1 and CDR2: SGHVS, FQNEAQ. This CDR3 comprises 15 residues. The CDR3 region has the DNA TGTGCCAGCAGCTTAGCTGGGGACAGGGTGAATGGCTACACCTTC. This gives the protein CASSLAGDRVNGYTF.

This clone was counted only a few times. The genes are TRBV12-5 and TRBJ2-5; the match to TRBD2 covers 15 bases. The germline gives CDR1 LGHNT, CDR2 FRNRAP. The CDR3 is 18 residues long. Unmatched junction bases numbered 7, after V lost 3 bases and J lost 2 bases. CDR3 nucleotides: TGTGCTAGTGGTTTCTCGGGACTAGCGGGGGGCCAACAAGAGACCCAGTACTTC. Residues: CASGFSGLAGGQQETQYF.

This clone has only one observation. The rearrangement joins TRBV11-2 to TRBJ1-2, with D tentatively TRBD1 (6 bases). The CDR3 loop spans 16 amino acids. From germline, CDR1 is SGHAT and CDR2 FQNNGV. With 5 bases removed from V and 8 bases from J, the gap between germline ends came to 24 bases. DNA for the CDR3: TGTGCCAGCAGCCCAACTCTGTCACAGGGAGCGGGGGGCTACACCTTC. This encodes CASSPTLSQGAGGYTF.

The chain's CDR3 is CASSNDRGTNEKLFF. CDR3 coding DNA: TGTGCCAGTAGTAACGACAGGGGGACTAATGAAAAACTGTTTTTT. V usage is TRBV19 and J usage is TRBJ1-4, with 9 bases fitting TRBD1. The CDR3 spans 15 residues. Germline V lookup: CDR1 LNHDA, CDR2 SQIVND (reference sequence). After removal of 4 bases from V and 2 bases from J, the junction contained 2 bases not matched to a gene.

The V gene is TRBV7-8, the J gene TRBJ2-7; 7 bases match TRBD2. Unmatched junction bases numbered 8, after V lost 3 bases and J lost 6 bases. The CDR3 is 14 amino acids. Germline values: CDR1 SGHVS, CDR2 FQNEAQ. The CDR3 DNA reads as TGTGCCAGCAGCTTGGGAGGGAGTACCCCCGAGCAGTACTTC. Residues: CASSLGGSTPEQYF.

The CDR3 here is CATSPRPTEAFF. As DNA, the CDR3 is TGTGCCACCAGCCCGAGGCCCACTGAAGCTTTCTTT. V is TRBV15 and J is TRBJ1-1; D gene ambiguous. Per the germline V gene, CDR1 is LNHNV and CDR2 is YYDKDF (reference sequence). Trimming cost V 5 bases and J 4 bases, with 8 bases left between them. CDR3 length: 12 amino acids.

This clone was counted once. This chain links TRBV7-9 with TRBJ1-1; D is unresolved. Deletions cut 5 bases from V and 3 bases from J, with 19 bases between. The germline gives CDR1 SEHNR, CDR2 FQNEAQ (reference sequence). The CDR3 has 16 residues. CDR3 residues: CASSKLGISRDTEAFF. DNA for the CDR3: TGTGCCAGCAGCAAACTCGGGATCTCGCGGGACACTGAAGCTTTCTTT.

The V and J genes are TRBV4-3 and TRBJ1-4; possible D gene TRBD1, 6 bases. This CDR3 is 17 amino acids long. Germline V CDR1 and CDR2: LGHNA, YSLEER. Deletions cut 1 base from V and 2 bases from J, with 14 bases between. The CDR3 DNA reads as TGCGCCAGCAGCCAAGGGGGCAGGGGTAGGACTAATGAAAAACTGTTTTTT. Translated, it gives CASSQGGRGRTNEKLFF.

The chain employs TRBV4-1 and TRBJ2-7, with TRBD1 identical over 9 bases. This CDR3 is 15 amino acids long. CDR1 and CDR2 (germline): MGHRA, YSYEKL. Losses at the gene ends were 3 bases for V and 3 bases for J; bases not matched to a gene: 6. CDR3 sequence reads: CASSHPGQGIYEQYF. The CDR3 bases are TGCGCCAGCAGCCACCCGGGACAGGGAATCTACGAGCAGTACTTC.

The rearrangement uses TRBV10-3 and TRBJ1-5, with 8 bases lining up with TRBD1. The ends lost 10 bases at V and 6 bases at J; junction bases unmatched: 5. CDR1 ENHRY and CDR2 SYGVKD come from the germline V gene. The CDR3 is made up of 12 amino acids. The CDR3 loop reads CATGQGGQPQHF. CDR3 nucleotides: TGTGCCACTGGACAGGGTGGTCAGCCCCAGCATTTT.

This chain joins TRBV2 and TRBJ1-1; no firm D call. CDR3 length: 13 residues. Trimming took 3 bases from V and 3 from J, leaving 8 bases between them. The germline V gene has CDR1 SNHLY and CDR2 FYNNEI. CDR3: CASSEMGDTEAFF. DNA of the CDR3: TGTGCCAGCAGTGAGATGGGAGACACTGAAGCTTTCTTT.

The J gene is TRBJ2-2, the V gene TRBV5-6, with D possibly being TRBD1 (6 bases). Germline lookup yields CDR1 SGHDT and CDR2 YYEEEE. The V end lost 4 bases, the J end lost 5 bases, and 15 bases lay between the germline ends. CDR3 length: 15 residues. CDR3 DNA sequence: TGTGCCAGCAGCCTGCGACAGGTCGAGACCGGGGAGCTGTTTTTT. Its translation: CASSLRQVETGELFF.

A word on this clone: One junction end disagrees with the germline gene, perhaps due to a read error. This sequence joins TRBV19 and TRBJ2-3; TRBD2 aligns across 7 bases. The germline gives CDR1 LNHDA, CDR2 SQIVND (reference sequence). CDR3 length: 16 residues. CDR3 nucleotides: TGTGCCAGTAGTAGTACTTCGGGAGGTATGTGCAGATACGCAGTATTT. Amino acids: CASSSTSGGMCRYAVF.

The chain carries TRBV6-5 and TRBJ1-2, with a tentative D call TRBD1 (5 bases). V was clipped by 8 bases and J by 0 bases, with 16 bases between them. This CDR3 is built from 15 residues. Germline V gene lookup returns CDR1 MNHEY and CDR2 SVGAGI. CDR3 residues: CASSMGRGTNYGYTF. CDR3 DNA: TGTGCCAGCTCAATGGGGCGGGGAACTAACTATGGCTACACCTTC.

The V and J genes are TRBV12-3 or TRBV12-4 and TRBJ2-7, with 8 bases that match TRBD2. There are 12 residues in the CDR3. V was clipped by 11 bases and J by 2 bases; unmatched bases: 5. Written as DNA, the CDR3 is TGTGCCTCGGGGGGGGGACCCTACGAGCAGTACTTC. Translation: CASGGGPYEQYF.

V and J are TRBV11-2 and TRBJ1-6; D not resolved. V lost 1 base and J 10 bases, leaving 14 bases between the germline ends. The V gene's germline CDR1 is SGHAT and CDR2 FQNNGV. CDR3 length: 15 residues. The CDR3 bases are TGTGCCAGCAGCTTAGGTCGAAGAAGCAACTCACCCCTCCACTTT. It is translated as CASSLGRRSNSPLHF.

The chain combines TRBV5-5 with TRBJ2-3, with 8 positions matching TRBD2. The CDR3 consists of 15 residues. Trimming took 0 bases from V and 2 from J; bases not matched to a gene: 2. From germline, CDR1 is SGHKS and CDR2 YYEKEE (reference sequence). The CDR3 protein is CASSLGSGDTDTQYF. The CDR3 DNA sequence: TGTGCCAGCAGCTTGGGTAGCGGGGACACAGATACGCAGTATTTT. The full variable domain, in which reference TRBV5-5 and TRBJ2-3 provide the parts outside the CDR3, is DAGVTQSPTHLIKTRGQQVTLRCSPISGHKSVSWYQQVLGQGPQFIFQYYEKEERGRGNFPDRFSARQFPNYSSELNVNALLLGDSALYLCASSLGSGDTDTQYFGPGTRLTVL.

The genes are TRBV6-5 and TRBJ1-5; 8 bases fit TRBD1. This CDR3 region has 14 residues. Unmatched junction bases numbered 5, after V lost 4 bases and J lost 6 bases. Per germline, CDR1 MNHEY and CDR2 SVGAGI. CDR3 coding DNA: TGTGCCAGCAGTTCAGGGGGCGCGGGTCAGCCCCAGCATTTT. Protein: CASSSGGAGQPQHF.

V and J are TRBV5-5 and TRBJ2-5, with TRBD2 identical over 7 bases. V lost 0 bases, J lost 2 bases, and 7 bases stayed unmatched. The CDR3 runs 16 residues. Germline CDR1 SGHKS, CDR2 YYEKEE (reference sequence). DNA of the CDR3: TGTGCCAGCAGCTTGGCAGGGAGGGTTGGGCAAGAGACCCAGTACTTC. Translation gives CASSLAGRVGQETQYF.

The CDR3 sequence: CASSAPQYNEQFF. The DNA of the CDR3 is TGTGCCAGCAGCGCACCACAATACAATGAGCAGTTCTTC. This chain links TRBV5-4 with TRBJ2-1, with D unclear. Germline V gene data show CDR1 as SGHNT and CDR2 as YYREEE (reference sequence). Trimming took off 4 bases at V and 4 bases at J, with 9 bases between the two ends. The CDR3 loop spans 13 amino acids.

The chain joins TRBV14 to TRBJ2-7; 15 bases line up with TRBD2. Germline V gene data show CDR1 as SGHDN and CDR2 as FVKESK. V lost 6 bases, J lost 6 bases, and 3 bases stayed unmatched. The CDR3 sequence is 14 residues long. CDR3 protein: CASRKGLAGGEQYF. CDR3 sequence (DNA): TGTGCCAGCAGAAAGGGACTAGCGGGAGGCGAGCAGTACTTC.

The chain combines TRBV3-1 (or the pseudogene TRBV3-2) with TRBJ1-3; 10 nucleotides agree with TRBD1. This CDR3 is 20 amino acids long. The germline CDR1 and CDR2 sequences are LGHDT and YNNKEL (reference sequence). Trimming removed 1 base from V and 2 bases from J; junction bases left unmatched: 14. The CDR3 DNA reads TGTGCCAGCAGCCAAGCCATTACGTGGGACAGGGGTTGTACTGGAAACACCATATATTTT. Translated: CASSQAITWDRGCTGNTIYF.

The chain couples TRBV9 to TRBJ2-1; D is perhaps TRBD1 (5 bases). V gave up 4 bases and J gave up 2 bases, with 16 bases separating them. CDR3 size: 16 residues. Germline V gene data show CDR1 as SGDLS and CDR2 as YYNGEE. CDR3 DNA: TGTGCCAGCAGCTTAAGGGGAAAAGCTACCTACAATGAGCAGTTCTTC. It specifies CASSLRGKATYNEQFF.

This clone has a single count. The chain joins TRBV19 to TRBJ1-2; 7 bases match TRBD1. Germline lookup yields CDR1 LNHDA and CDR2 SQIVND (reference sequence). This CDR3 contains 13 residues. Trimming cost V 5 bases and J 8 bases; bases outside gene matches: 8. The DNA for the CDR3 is TGTGCCAGTAGTCTCAGGGGGAAGGAAGGCTACACCTTC. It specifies CASSLRGKEGYTF. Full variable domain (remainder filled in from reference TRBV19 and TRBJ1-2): DGGITQSPKYLFRKEGQNVTLSCEQNLNHDAMYWYRQDPGQGLRLIYYSQIVNDFQKGDIAEGYSVSREKKESFPLTVTSAQKNPTAFYLCASSLRGKEGYTFGSGTRLTVV.

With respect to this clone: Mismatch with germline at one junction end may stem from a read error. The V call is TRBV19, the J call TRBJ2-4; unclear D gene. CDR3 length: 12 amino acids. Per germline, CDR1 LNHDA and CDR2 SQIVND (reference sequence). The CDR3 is CASSIDTNIRYF. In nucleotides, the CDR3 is TGTGCCAGTAGTATAGACACAAACATTCGGTACTTC.

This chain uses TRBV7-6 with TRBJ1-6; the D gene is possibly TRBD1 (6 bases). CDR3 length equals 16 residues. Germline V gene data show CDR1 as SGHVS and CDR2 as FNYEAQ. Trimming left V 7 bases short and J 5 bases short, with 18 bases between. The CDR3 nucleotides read TGTGCCAGCACCCGTTCTGGGACACCGAATAATTCACCCCTCCACTTT. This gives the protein CASTRSGTPNNSPLHF. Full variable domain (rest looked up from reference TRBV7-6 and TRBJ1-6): GAGVSQSPRYKVTKRGQDVALRCDPISGHVSLYWYRQALGQGPEFLTYFNYEAQQDKSGLPNDRFSAERPEGSISTLTIQRTEQRDSAMYRCASTRSGTPNNSPLHFGNGTRLTVT.

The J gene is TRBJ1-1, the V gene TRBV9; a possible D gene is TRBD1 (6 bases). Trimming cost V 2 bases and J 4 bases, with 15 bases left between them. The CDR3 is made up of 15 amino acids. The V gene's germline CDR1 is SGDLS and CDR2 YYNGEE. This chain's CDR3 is CASSVEQGYGTEAFF. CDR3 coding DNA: TGTGCCAGCAGCGTGGAACAGGGATATGGCACTGAAGCTTTCTTT.

The CDR3 loop reads CASAGGDTLEPQHF. Here the CDR3 DNA reads TGTGCCAGCGCCGGGGGGGACACCTTGGAGCCCCAGCATTTT. The chain uses TRBV7-9 and TRBJ1-5; a possible D gene is TRBD1 (6 bases). This CDR3 has 14 amino acids. Germline V gene data show CDR1 as SEHNR and CDR2 as FQNEAQ (reference sequence). Trimming removed 8 bases at V and 8 bases at J, with 19 bases between.